Each of the 26 T cell receptor beta chains below was sequenced from the same sample in a study of blood T cells in healthy people across ages. The authors ran a second PCR of 7 to 11 cycles using a sample-barcoded 5' primer and a J-beta primer mix. From the 5' RACE reads, TCRdb called clonotypes with MiXCR, one entry per CDR3 protein. This sample yields 850,000 to 1,100,000 distinct CDR3 sequences, of which 35% to 40% are seen a single time; 13% belongs to the top ten. Sequencing used blood. Every receptor here comes from a man aged 18 to 30 in good health.

CDR3 loop: CASSQELLPHYGYTF. The CDR3 region has the DNA TGCGCCAGCAGCCAAGAACTTCTGCCCCACTATGGCTACACCTTC. The chain uses TRBV4-3 and TRBJ1-2, with no clear D. The CDR3 runs 15 residues. Per germline, CDR1 LGHNA and CDR2 YSLEER. V shed 0 bases and J shed 3 bases, with 11 bases lying between them.

CDR3 nucleotides: TGCGCCAGCAGCTCCGGACAGGAGCCACCCGGGGAGCTGTTTTTT. Residues: CASSSGQEPPGELFF. This rearrangement joins TRBV5-1 to TRBJ2-2; 7 nucleotides line up with TRBD1. CDR1 is SGHRS, CDR2 YFSETQ, per germline. Trimming removed 3 bases from V and 6 bases from J; junction bases left unmatched: 8. The CDR3 runs 15 residues.

J is TRBJ1-1 and V is TRBV6-6; maybe TRBD1 (5 bases). CDR1 is MNHNY and CDR2 is SVGAGI in the germline V gene (reference sequence). The CDR3 has 12 amino acids. Trimming took off 2 bases at V and 11 bases at J, with 12 bases between the two ends. The CDR3 region has the DNA TGTGCCAGCAGTTACCGTCCGGGGGATGCTTTCTTT. Translation: CASSYRPGDAFF.

This clonotype was counted a few times. The V and J genes are TRBV10-3 and TRBJ1-1; TRBD1 matches 10 bases. The CDR3 is 16 residues long. The germline CDR1 and CDR2 sequences are ENHRY and SYGVKD. The trim removed 6 bases at V and 2 bases at J, leaving 9 bases unmatched. For the CDR3, the DNA is TGTGCCATCAGGAGGGACAGGGGCGGGGGCAACACTGAAGCTTTCTTT. This encodes CAIRRDRGGGNTEAFF.

V gene TRBV27 combines with J gene TRBJ1-1; D might be TRBD1 (6 bases). V was shortened by 5 bases and J by 6 bases, with 13 bases between the two germline ends. Germline V gene data show CDR1 as MNHEY and CDR2 as SMNVEV (reference sequence). The CDR3 covers 13 residues. In DNA form, the CDR3 reads TGTGCCAGCAGTCATAGACAGGCCTCTGAAGCTTTCTTT. Amino acid sequence: CASSHRQASEAFF.

The rearrangement links TRBV4-2 to TRBJ2-2; D perhaps matches TRBD2 (6 bases). The V gene's germline CDR1 is LGHNA and CDR2 YNFKEQ. The CDR3 totals 18 residues. The V gene lost 0 bases and the J gene lost 6 bases, with 20 bases spanning the gap. CDR3 sequence (DNA): TGTGCCAGCAGCCAAGATCTGGGGGGTAGCGTAAAGTCCGGGGAGCTGTTTTTT. This gives the protein CASSQDLGGSVKSGELFF.

This clonotype came up a few times. The chain is built from TRBV24-1 and TRBJ2-3; the match to TRBD1 covers 8 bases. The CDR3 sequence is 16 residues long. Germline CDR1 and CDR2: KGHDR and SFDVKD. The trim removed 2 bases at V and 5 bases at J, leaving 8 bases unmatched. The chain's CDR3 is CATSDSTGVVGDTQYF. The CDR3 bases are TGTGCCACCAGTGATTCGACAGGGGTGGTTGGAGATACGCAGTATTTT.

In regard to this clonotype: This may be a read error: a much more frequent sequence differs by one nucleotide. The CDR3 DNA is TGCGCCAGCAGCCAAGATGTTGGGACAGGGAGGAACATTCAGTACTTC. Its protein is CASSQDVGTGRNIQYF. The rearrangement links TRBV4-3 to TRBJ2-4; the match to TRBD1 covers 9 bases. Germline CDR1 LGHNA, CDR2 YSLEER. The CDR3 is 16 residues long. V dropped 0 bases and J dropped 7; count of bases not matched to a gene: 7.

In the case of this clonotype: A read error may produce the germline difference seen at one junction end. The chain is built from TRBV6-6 and TRBJ1-2; the D gene is possibly TRBD1 (5 bases). Germline V CDR1 and CDR2: MNHNY, SVGAGI (reference sequence). The CDR3 consists of 11 residues. The CDR3 here is CASEASRGCTF. The CDR3 nucleotides are TGTGCCAGCGAAGCTAGTAGGGGCTGCACCTTC.

This clonotype has just a few counts. This chain uses TRBV4-3 with TRBJ1-2; D unclear. Germline V gene lookup returns CDR1 LGHNA and CDR2 YSLEER. The CDR3 spans 15 residues. Trimming pared 0 bases from V and 0 bases from J, leaving 8 bases between. The chain's CDR3 is CASSQETTANYGYTF. The CDR3 nucleotides read TGCGCCAGCAGCCAAGAAACCACAGCTAACTATGGCTACACCTTC.

This chain joins TRBV5-1 and TRBJ1-1; D remains ambiguous. The germline V gene has CDR1 SGHRS and CDR2 YFSETQ. Trimming shortened V by 7 bases and J by 4 bases, and 17 bases separated the two germline ends. The CDR3 spans 14 residues. The CDR3 sequence is CASHAERASTEAFF. The CDR3 DNA is TGCGCCAGCCATGCCGAGAGGGCATCCACTGAAGCTTTCTTT. Supplemented by reference TRBV5-1 and TRBJ1-1, the full variable domain reads KAGVTQTPRYLIKTRGQQVTLSCSPISGHRSVSWYQQTPGQGLQFLFEYFSETQRNKGNFPGRFSGRQFSNSRSEMNVSTLELGDSALYLCASHAERASTEAFFGQGTRLTVV.

The rearrangement uses TRBV6-2 or TRBV6-3 and TRBJ1-2; D is unresolved. CDR1 and CDR2 from the germline V gene are MNHEY and SVGEGT. The V and J ends lost 8 bases and 7 bases respectively, with 11 bases between them. CDR3 length: 11 residues. As DNA, the CDR3 is TGTGCCAGCTACCACGGCCGTGGCTACACCTTC. This gives the protein CASYHGRGYTF.

The V gene is TRBV5-1, the J gene TRBJ2-2, with 10 bases that match TRBD2. J gave up 3 bases and V 6 bases, and 2 bases lay outside the gene matches. Per germline, CDR1 SGHRS and CDR2 YFSETQ. This CDR3 has 14 amino acids. CDR3 nucleotide sequence: TGCGCCAGCATGCTAGCGGGGGACACCGGGGAGCTGTTTTTT. The encoded protein is CASMLAGDTGELFF.

The genes are TRBV14 and TRBJ2-3; TRBD2 is a possible D gene (6 bases). This CDR3 contains 19 residues. V lost 0 bases to trimming and J lost 3 bases, with 22 bases between them. Germline lookup yields CDR1 SGHDN and CDR2 FVKESK. In nucleotides, the CDR3 is TGTGCCAGCAGCCAAGATACAGGCAGGGCAGGGAGGTTGACAGATACGCAGTATTTT. It encodes CASSQDTGRAGRLTDTQYF.

V usage is TRBV18 and J usage is TRBJ2-7; D is perhaps TRBD1 (5 bases). The CDR3 is 14 residues long. Trimming shortened V by 3 bases and J by 5 bases, and 14 bases separated the two germline ends. CDR1 is KGHSH and CDR2 is LQKENI in the germline V gene. DNA of the CDR3: TGTGCCAGCTCACCCCAGGGCAATTTGAACGAGCAGTACTTC. Its protein is CASSPQGNLNEQYF.

The genes are TRBV20-1 and TRBJ1-2; no firm D call. CDR1 is DFQATT and CDR2 is SNEGSKA in the germline V gene (reference sequence). The CDR3 sequence is 15 residues long. Trimming removed 0 bases at V and 0 bases at J, with 11 bases between. The CDR3 DNA follows: TGCAGTGCTAGAGATTCCGGGGTCGCTAACTATGGCTACACCTTC. Its protein product is CSARDSGVANYGYTF.

This chain links TRBV20-1 with TRBJ2-5; 7 nucleotides line up with TRBD1. TRBJ2-7 explains the end of the DNA better; the J call may be wrong. CDR1 and CDR2 (germline): DFQATT, SNEGSKA (reference sequence). This CDR3 is built from 11 residues. The CDR3 here is CSAGQIYEQYF. In nucleotides, the CDR3 is TGCAGTGCGGGACAGATTTACGAGCAGTACTTC.

This chain connects TRBV21-1 to TRBJ2-3; the table's D call, TRBD1, was not checked against the DNA. TRBV21-1 is a pseudogene. The CDR3 is made up of 16 amino acids. In DNA, the CDR3 is TGTGCCAGCAGCAAAGGAGGGGGAACAAGCACAGATACGCAGTATTTT. Amino acids: CASSKGGGTSTDTQYF.

The V and J genes are TRBV6-2 or TRBV6-3 and TRBJ1-1; TRBD1 matches 11 bases. Germline CDR1 MNHEY, CDR2 SVGEGT. The CDR3 loop spans 17 amino acids. J lost 3 bases, V lost 4 bases, and 10 bases had no gene match. The CDR3 spells CASSSPRTGGAYTEAFF. The CDR3 coding sequence is TGTGCCAGCAGTTCCCCGAGGACAGGGGGCGCTTACACTGAAGCTTTCTTT.

The chain recombines TRBV11-3 with TRBJ2-4, with a weak D call TRBD1 (6 bases). The CDR3 has 15 residues. The V end was cut by 0 bases, the J end by 2 bases, with 8 bases between. Germline V gives CDR1 SGHNT, CDR2 YENEEA. The CDR3: CASSLDGTTKNIQYF. DNA for the CDR3: TGTGCCAGCAGCTTAGATGGGACAACCAAAAACATTCAGTACTTC. The full variable domain, rest sourced from reference TRBV11-3 and TRBJ2-4, is EAGVVQSPRYKIIEKKQPVAFWCNPISGHNTLYWYLQNLGQGPELLIRYENEEAVDDSQLPKDRFSAERLKGVDSTLKIQPAELGDSAVYLCASSLDGTTKNIQYFGAGTRLSVL.

This chain links TRBV4-1 with TRBJ2-2; D might be TRBD1 (6 bases). Germline assignment: CDR1 MGHRA and CDR2 YSYEKL. The CDR3 length is 17 residues. V was pared by 5 bases and J by 4 bases, with 20 bases between. CDR3 region: CASSTRALQGTTGELFF. CDR3 DNA: TGCGCCAGCAGCACCCGAGCCCTACAGGGAACCACCGGGGAGCTGTTTTTT.

As to this clonotype: A much larger clone differs from this one at a single base, so this may be a read error. The chain recombines TRBV2 with TRBJ2-6, with D unclear. In germline, CDR1 is SNHLY, CDR2 FYNNEI. This CDR3 has 13 residues. Trimming pared 6 bases from V and 2 bases from J, leaving 5 bases between. The CDR3 nucleotides are TGTGCCAGCAGGGTAGCTGGGGCCAACGTCCTGACTTTC. Translation gives CASRVAGANVLTF.

The chain has TRBV9 and TRBJ2-3; D ambiguous. The germline gives CDR1 SGDLS, CDR2 YYNGEE. The CDR3 has 14 residues. Trimming took 4 bases from V and 6 from J, leaving 15 bases between them. CDR3 residues: CASSLLDPADTQYF. The DNA of the CDR3 is TGTGCCAGCAGCCTCTTGGACCCCGCGGATACGCAGTATTTT.

There are a few counts of this clonotype. This chain joins TRBV7-9 and TRBJ1-2; D remains unclear. CDR3 length: 15 amino acids. V lost 0 bases and J 4 bases, leaving 12 bases between the germline ends. Germline V gene sequence: CDR1 SEHNR, CDR2 FQNEAQ (reference sequence). This CDR3 is CASSLAHDTGYGYTF. The CDR3 DNA is TGTGCCAGCAGCTTAGCGCATGACACCGGCTATGGCTACACCTTC.

This clonotype was picked up a small number of times. In DNA, the CDR3 is TGTGCCAGCAGTGAAGTGGAGGGCGAGCAGTACTTC. Amino acids: CASSEVEGEQYF. This rearrangement joins TRBV6-1 to TRBJ2-7, with D tentatively TRBD2 (6 bases). CDR1 is MNHNS and CDR2 is SASEGT in the germline V gene. The CDR3 contains 12 residues. V was trimmed by 1 base and J by 6 bases, leaving 7 bases between them.

A few counts support this clonotype. J is TRBJ2-5 and V is TRBV29-1; D ambiguous. V lost 0 bases to trimming and J lost 1 base, with 15 bases between them. The length of the CDR3 is 16 residues. Germline values: CDR1 SQVTM, CDR2 ANQGSEA. The chain's CDR3 is CSVEDPGSRGQETQYF. CDR3 coding DNA: TGCAGCGTTGAAGATCCGGGCTCCCGAGGCCAAGAGACCCAGTACTTC.